The next 30 T cell receptor beta chains were all read from a single sample in a study of shared clonotypes between healthy human individuals. Clones were read by immunoSEQ multiplex PCR, and TCRdb kept only the in-frame ones, dropping some. The sample yields about 2.4 million clones, 93% seen once. Material for sequencing was naive CD4+ T cells from PBMCs. Indicated subset: CD45RA+ positively selected. Receptors originate from a man aged 18 to 35 in good health. Some clones in this sample may be carry-over from other donors' samples.

V gene TRBV7-2 combines with J gene TRBJ2-7; the D gene could be TRBD1 or TRBD2 (6 bases each). The CDR3 contains 14 residues. Between the trimmed V and J ends, which lost 4 bases and 2 bases, there was a span of 12 bases. Looked up from germline, CDR1 is SGHTA and CDR2 is FQGNSA. CDR3 protein: CASSYGGPPYEQYF. The CDR3, as DNA: TGTGCCAGCAGCTACGGGGGCCCCCCCTACGAGCAGTACTTC.

The chain has TRBV7-9 and TRBJ1-2; tentatively, D is TRBD1 (5 bases). The CDR3 length is 15 residues. Between the trimmed V and J ends, which lost 2 bases and 2 bases, there was a span of 12 bases. CDR1 and CDR2 (germline): SEHNR, FQNEAQ (reference sequence). The CDR3 is CASSLIGGKNYGYTF. CDR3 nucleotide sequence: TGTGCCAGCAGCTTAATCGGGGGAAAGAACTATGGCTACACCTTC.

V is TRBV5-1 and J is TRBJ1-4; D is uncertain. Looked up from germline, CDR1 is SGHRS and CDR2 is YFSETQ. The CDR3 sequence is 15 residues long. Trimming took off 0 bases at V and 4 bases at J, with 10 bases between the two ends. CDR3 in amino acids: CASSLGRMNNEKLFF. The DNA of the CDR3 is TGCGCCAGCAGCTTGGGACGGATGAATAATGAAAAACTGTTTTTT.

This chain joins TRBV11-2 and TRBJ2-7; 9 nucleotides line up with TRBD1. Trimming took 4 bases from V and 2 from J; bases not matched to a gene: 6. Germline V gene data show CDR1 as SGHAT and CDR2 as FQNNGV. The CDR3 is 15 residues long. The CDR3 sequence is CASSSGGQGAYEQYF. For the CDR3, the DNA is TGTGCCAGCAGCTCAGGGGGACAGGGAGCCTACGAGCAGTACTTC.

The chain combines TRBV18 with TRBJ1-2, with 7 nucleotides matching TRBD1. The CDR3 is made up of 14 amino acids. Germline trimming cut 2 bases from V and 4 bases from J; bases unmatched to any gene: 4. Germline V lookup: CDR1 KGHSH, CDR2 LQKENI. The chain's CDR3 is CASSPGQEPYGYTF. DNA of the CDR3: TGTGCCAGCTCACCAGGACAGGAACCCTATGGCTACACCTTC.

The genes are TRBV5-1 and TRBJ2-3; D gene uncertain. Trimming took off 0 bases at V and 6 bases at J, with 11 bases between the two ends. The V gene's germline CDR1 is SGHRS and CDR2 YFSETQ. The CDR3 is made up of 14 amino acids. The CDR3: CASSLAAESDTQYF. In nucleotides, the CDR3 is TGCGCCAGCAGCTTGGCGGCCGAATCTGATACGCAGTATTTT.

The chain has TRBV5-1 and TRBJ2-3; no clear D gene. CDR1 SGHRS and CDR2 YFSETQ come from the germline V gene. This CDR3 is built from 14 residues. Trimming removed 4 bases at V and 4 bases at J, with 13 bases between. The CDR3: CASSVTKAADTQYF. The CDR3 DNA follows: TGCGCCAGCAGCGTGACAAAGGCCGCAGATACGCAGTATTTT.

This chain connects TRBV18 to TRBJ1-2; 9 nucleotides line up with TRBD1. The CDR3 runs 16 residues. Looked up from germline, CDR1 is KGHSH and CDR2 is LQKENI. Trimming at V came to 4 bases and at J to 4 bases, leaving 10 bases not matched to a gene. Here the CDR3 DNA reads TGTGCCAGCTCACAGGGGCAGACAGGGGGAGTCTATGGCTACACCTTC. Translation gives CASSQGQTGGVYGYTF.

A note on this clone: This specimen includes other DNA sequences encoding the same CDR3. This chain links TRBV30 with TRBJ2-5, with a tentative D call TRBD2 (6 bases). Germline V lookup: CDR1 GTSNPN, CDR2 SVGIG (reference sequence). V was clipped by 5 bases and J by 1 base, with 11 bases between them. The length of the CDR3 is 13 residues. The CDR3 here is CAWGGLLQETQYF. For the CDR3, the DNA is TGTGCCTGGGGGGGACTGCTCCAAGAGACCCAGTACTTC.

This chain links TRBV7-3 with TRBJ2-1; TRBD2 matches at 14 bases. There are 16 residues in the CDR3. The trim removed 1 base at V and 8 bases at J, leaving 4 bases unmatched. Germline CDR1 reads SGHTA; CDR2 reads FQGTGA. In DNA form, the CDR3 reads TGTGCCAGCAGCTTAATTGGACTAGCGGGAGGAGATGAGCAGTTCTTC. Amino acid sequence: CASSLIGLAGGDEQFF.

The rearrangement uses TRBV28 and TRBJ1-4; 9 bases are shared with TRBD1. The CDR3 runs to 14 residues. Germline CDR1 MDHEN, CDR2 SYDVKM. V shed 3 bases, J shed 5 bases, and the junction held 1 base outside the gene matches. The CDR3 spells CASSLDRGNEKLFF. In nucleotides, the CDR3 is TGTGCCAGCAGTTTGGACAGGGGAAATGAAAAACTGTTTTTT.

V is TRBV4-1 and J is TRBJ2-3; 10 bases line up with TRBD2. Germline V lookup: CDR1 MGHRA, CDR2 YSYEKL. The CDR3 is 17 residues long. With 0 bases clipped from V and 6 bases from J, the junction kept 9 bases outside the gene matches. The CDR3 protein is CASSQDRASGRTDTQYF. For the CDR3, the DNA is TGCGCCAGCAGCCAAGATCGTGCTAGCGGGAGAACGGATACGCAGTATTTT.

The chain carries TRBV7-2 and TRBJ2-2; D is unclear. The ends were cut back, 5 bases at V and 0 bases at J, with 7 bases in the middle. From germline, CDR1 is SGHTA and CDR2 FQGNSA. This CDR3 region has 14 residues. The DNA of the CDR3 is TGTGCCAGCAGCCCTAATGCGAACACCGGGGAGCTGTTTTTT. As protein: CASSPNANTGELFF.

The chain uses TRBV5-6 and TRBJ2-3, with D tentatively TRBD1 (6 bases). The CDR3 contains 15 residues. Trimming pared 0 bases from V and 4 bases from J, leaving 12 bases between. The V gene's germline CDR1 is SGHDT and CDR2 YYEEEE. CDR3 protein: CASSLVLGAPDTQYF. The CDR3 nucleotides are TGTGCCAGCAGCTTGGTTTTGGGGGCACCAGATACGCAGTATTTT. The complete variable domain, with remaining parts taken from reference TRBV5-6 and TRBJ2-3, reads DAGVTQSPTHLIKTRGQQVTLRCSPKSGHDTVSWYQQALGQGPQFIFQYYEEEERQRGNFPDRFSGHQFPNYSSELNVNALLLGDSALYLCASSLVLGAPDTQYFGPGTRLTVL.

In regard to this clone: Other DNA sequences in this specimen translate into the identical CDR3. The chain uses TRBV6-5 and TRBJ2-3; D is uncertain. The CDR3 spans 14 residues. CDR1 is MNHEY and CDR2 is SVGAGI in the germline V gene. Trimming removed 0 bases at V and 0 bases at J, with 4 bases between. The DNA for the CDR3 is TGTGCCAGCAGTTACTCGACTAGCACAGATACGCAGTATTTT. It translates to CASSYSTSTDTQYF.

The chain is built from TRBV28 and TRBJ2-6, with 10 bases that match TRBD1. Per germline, CDR1 MDHEN and CDR2 SYDVKM. The CDR3 runs to 16 residues. Losses at the gene ends were 6 bases for V and 0 bases for J; bases not matched to a gene: 2. CDR3 coding DNA: TGTGCCAGCAGGACAGGGGGCCCCTCTGGGGCCAACGTCCTGACTTTC. Encoded protein: CASRTGGPSGANVLTF.

In regard to this clone: The same CDR3 is also encoded by other DNA sequences in this sample. The rearrangement uses TRBV9 and TRBJ1-1; D may be TRBD1 (6 bases). The CDR3 length is 15 residues. V was pared by 0 bases and J by 0 bases, with 9 bases between. Germline V gene lookup returns CDR1 SGDLS and CDR2 YYNGEE. CDR3 in DNA: TGTGCCAGCAGCGTAGAGGGACACCTGAACACTGAAGCTTTCTTT. Amino acids: CASSVEGHLNTEAFF.

This rearrangement joins TRBV27 to TRBJ2-5; TRBD1 matches 9 bases. The CDR3 is 16 residues long. V lost 4 bases to trimming and J lost 5 bases; unmatched junction nucleotides: 11. CDR1 is MNHEY and CDR2 is SMNVEV in the germline V gene (reference sequence). The CDR3 sequence: CASSSITGQGRETQYF. CDR3 DNA sequence: TGTGCCAGCAGTTCGATCACGGGACAGGGTAGGGAGACCCAGTACTTC.

The chain uses TRBV9 and TRBJ2-2; D is possibly TRBD1 or TRBD2 (5 bases each). V was pared by 7 bases and J by 3 bases, with 16 bases between. Germline CDR1 reads SGDLS; CDR2 reads YYNGEE. This CDR3 has 15 residues. The CDR3 sequence is CASRMGETYTGELFF. CDR3 nucleotides: TGTGCCAGCCGTATGGGGGAGACGTACACCGGGGAGCTGTTTTTT.

The chain carries TRBV5-4 and TRBJ1-1; D not resolved. The germline V gene has CDR1 SGHNT and CDR2 YYREEE (reference sequence). The CDR3 has 15 residues. Trimming removed 0 bases from V and 0 bases from J, with 9 bases in between. The CDR3 nucleotides read TGTGCCAGCAGCTTGGGTGGCGGCATGAACACTGAAGCTTTCTTT. This codes for CASSLGGGMNTEAFF.

The chain recombines TRBV27 with TRBJ1-2; 7 positions match TRBD1. Germline V gene data show CDR1 as MNHEY and CDR2 as SMNVEV (reference sequence). The CDR3 totals 20 residues. Unmatched junction bases numbered 25, after V lost 5 bases and J lost 4 bases. CDR3 loop: CASSQLRQGSGRYLIYGYTF. The CDR3, as DNA: TGTGCCAGCAGTCAACTGAGACAGGGATCTGGGCGGTATCTAATCTATGGCTACACCTTC.

The V gene is TRBV11-2, the J gene TRBJ2-7, with TRBD1 matching over 11 bases. V lost 3 bases to trimming and J lost 6 bases; unmatched junction nucleotides: 4. Germline loops: CDR1 SGHAT, CDR2 FQNNGV. The CDR3 covers 14 residues. The DNA of the CDR3 is TGTGCCAGCAGCTTTGGGGACAGGGGGTTCGAGCAGTACTTC. Its translation is CASSFGDRGFEQYF. Based on the CDR3 plus reference TRBV11-2 and TRBJ2-7, the full variable domain is EAGVAQSPRYKIIEKRQSVAFWCNPISGHATLYWYQQILGQGPKLLIQFQNNGVVDDSQLPKDRFSAERLKGVDSTLKIQPAKLEDSAVYLCASSFGDRGFEQYFGPGTRLTVT.

Here the CDR3 DNA reads TGTGCCAGCATTACTGGAAACACCATATATTTT. As protein: CASITGNTIYF. This chain uses TRBV21-1 with TRBJ1-3. TRBV21-1 is designated a pseudogene. This CDR3 spans 11 amino acids.

The chain uses TRBV14 and TRBJ2-5, with TRBD1 matching over 7 bases. V was clipped by 4 bases and J by 0 bases; unmatched bases: 5. CDR3 length: 15 residues. Germline-derived CDR1 and CDR2 are SGHDN and FVKESK. The CDR3 loop is CASSRQGWYQETQYF. The CDR3 DNA is TGTGCCAGCAGCCGACAGGGTTGGTACCAAGAGACCCAGTACTTC. Full variable domain (missing parts from reference TRBV14 and TRBJ2-5): EAGVTQFPSHSVIEKGQTVTLRCDPISGHDNLYWYRRVMGKEIKFLLHFVKESKQDESGMPNNRFLAERTGGTYSTLKVQPAELEDSGVYFCASSRQGWYQETQYFGPGTRLLVL.

Comments on this clone: Other DNA sequences from this sample encode an identical CDR3 as well. This chain joins TRBV5-5 and TRBJ1-1; 10 nucleotides agree with TRBD1. The CDR3 totals 14 residues. CDR1 and CDR2 (germline): SGHKS, YYEKEE (reference sequence). Trimming cost V 5 bases and J 5 bases; bases outside gene matches: 6. Here the CDR3 DNA reads TGTGCCAGCAGTCGACAGGGGGCGAGTACTGAAGCTTTCTTT. Translated, it gives CASSRQGASTEAFF.

The chain carries TRBV5-1 and TRBJ2-1; D is undetermined. The CDR3 covers 14 residues. Germline CDR1 reads SGHRS; CDR2 reads YFSETQ. Between the trimmed V and J ends, which lost 4 bases and 5 bases, there was a span of 13 bases. The CDR3 spells CASSVYRIDNEQFF. DNA of the CDR3: TGCGCCAGCAGCGTTTACCGGATAGACAATGAGCAGTTCTTC.

The chain joins TRBV7-9 to TRBJ2-7, with a possible D match to TRBD1 (5 bases). The CDR3 runs 14 residues. V lost 5 bases and J 7 bases, leaving 18 bases between the germline ends. Germline CDR1 and CDR2: SEHNR and FQNEAQ (reference sequence). CDR3 amino acids: CASSARPQGWEQYF. The CDR3 DNA follows: TGTGCCAGCAGCGCCCGGCCCCAGGGTTGGGAGCAGTACTTC.

The V and J genes are TRBV5-1 and TRBJ2-4, with a possible D match to TRBD2 (5 bases). Trimming took 4 bases from V and 2 from J, leaving 13 bases between them. Germline values: CDR1 SGHRS, CDR2 YFSETQ. This CDR3 spans 15 amino acids. CDR3 coding DNA: TGCGCCAGCAGCGTGAATAGCGAGTCCAAAAACATTCAGTACTTC. It specifies CASSVNSESKNIQYF. Supplemented by reference TRBV5-1 and TRBJ2-4, the full variable domain reads KAGVTQTPRYLIKTRGQQVTLSCSPISGHRSVSWYQQTPGQGLQFLFEYFSETQRNKGNFPGRFSGRQFSNSRSEMNVSTLELGDSALYLCASSVNSESKNIQYFGAGTRLSVL.

The count of this clone is one. The V gene is TRBV18, the J gene TRBJ2-1, with a possible D match to TRBD1 (6 bases). The V gene's germline CDR1 is KGHSH and CDR2 LQKENI. This CDR3 contains 15 residues. V lost 5 bases and J lost 4, with 15 bases in between. CDR3 sequence (DNA): TGTGCCAGCTCAAGCTCTTTAGGGGGTTACAATGAGCAGTTCTTC. Amino acids: CASSSSLGGYNEQFF.

The J gene is TRBJ2-3, the V gene TRBV11-3; the match to TRBD1 covers 10 bases. CDR1 and CDR2 from the germline V gene are SGHNT and YENEEA. With 4 bases clipped from V and 1 base from J, the junction kept 5 bases outside the gene matches. The length of the CDR3 is 16 residues. CDR3 DNA: TGTGCCAGCAGCTCAGGACAGGGGGGGGGCACAGATACGCAGTATTTT. Protein sequence: CASSSGQGGGTDTQYF.